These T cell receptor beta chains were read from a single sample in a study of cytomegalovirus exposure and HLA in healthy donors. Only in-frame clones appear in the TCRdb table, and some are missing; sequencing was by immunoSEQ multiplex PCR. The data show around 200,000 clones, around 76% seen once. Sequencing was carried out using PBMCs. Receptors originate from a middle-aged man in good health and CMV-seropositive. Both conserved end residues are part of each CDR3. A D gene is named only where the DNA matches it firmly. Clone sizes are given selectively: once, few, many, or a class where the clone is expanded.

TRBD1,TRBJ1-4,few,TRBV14,TGTGCCAGCAGCCCGCTTGGACAGGGGTCAGATACTAGATACGAAAAACTGTTTTTT,CASSPLGQGSDTRYEKLFF
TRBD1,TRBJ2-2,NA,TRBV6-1,TGTGCCAGCAAGAGAGGGGACAGGGGGGTCGGGGAGCTGTTTTTT,CASKRGDRGVGELFF
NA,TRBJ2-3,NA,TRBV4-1,TGCGCCAGCAGCCCATACAGGGAAACAGATACGCAGTATTTT,CASSPYRETDTQYF
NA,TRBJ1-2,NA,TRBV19,TGTGCCAGTAGTCTCGGGACTCCACTCTATGGCTACACCTTC,CASSLGTPLYGYTF
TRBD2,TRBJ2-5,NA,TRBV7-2,TGTGCCAGCAGCCGAGGACTAGCGGGAGAAAGGGAGACCCAGTACTTC,CASSRGLAGERETQYF
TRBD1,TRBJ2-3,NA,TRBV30,TGTGCCTGGAGTAGCGACAGGGGATACACAGATACGCAGTATTTT,CAWSSDRGYTDTQYF
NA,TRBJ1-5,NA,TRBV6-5,TGTGCCAGCAGGTCCACAGGGAATCAGCCCCAGCATTTT,CASRSTGNQPQHF
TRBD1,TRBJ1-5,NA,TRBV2,TGTGCCAGCAGCGTACAGGGGAATATTCGGCCCCAGCATTTT,CASSVQGNIRPQHF
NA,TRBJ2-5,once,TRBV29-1,TGCAGCGTCGAGGGTCTCCAAGAGACCCAGTACTTC,CSVEGLQETQYF
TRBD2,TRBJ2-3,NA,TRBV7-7,TGTGCTAGCAGCTTTGCTAGCGGTAGCACAGATACGCAGTATTTT,CASSFASGSTDTQYF
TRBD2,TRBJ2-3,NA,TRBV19,TGTGCCAGCCAATTGGCGGGAGTGGATACGCAGTATTTT,CASQLAGVDTQYF
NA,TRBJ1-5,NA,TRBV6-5,TGTGCCAGCAGTTACTCGGAAGGGGGGCCCCAGCATTTT,CASSYSEGGPQHF
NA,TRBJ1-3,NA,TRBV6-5,TGTGCCAGCAGTTTAGGTCCAGGATCTGGAAACACCATATATTTT,CASSLGPGSGNTIYF
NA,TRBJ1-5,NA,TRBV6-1,TGTGCCAGCCATCGCGGGCAAGAACAGCCCCAGCATTTT,CASHRGQEQPQHF
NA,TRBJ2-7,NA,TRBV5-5,TGTGCCAGCAGCTTGCTCTTGCGGGCCTCCCACAAACAATACGAGCAGTACTTC,CASSLLLRASHKQYEQYF
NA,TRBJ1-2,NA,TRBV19,TGTGCCAGTAGTATATCGTCTGGGGGCCGGTATGGCTACACCTTC,CASSISSGGRYGYTF
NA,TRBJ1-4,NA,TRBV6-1,TGTGCCAGCGGTTTTCGGACTGGGTATGAAAAACTGTTTTTT,CASGFRTGYEKLFF